These 15 T cell receptor beta chains were sequenced from one sample in a study of regulatory T cells in long-lasting Graves disease. Time point of the sample: newly diagnosed GD, antithyroid drugs for less than 3 months. From RNA extracted from PBMCs, the TCR library was made. Building of the TCR beta libraries involved iRepertoire HTBI primers and Arm-PCR of CDR3 regions. TCRdb ran MiXCR on the multiplex PCR reads and lists one entry per CDR3 protein. The sample lists approximately 460,000 distinct CDR3 sequences; about 16% were seen once. The same sample was also studied in work on T cells in Graves' hyperthyroidism and ophthalmopathy.

Source: peripheral blood mononuclear cells (PBMCs), taken at new diagnosis, from a patient treated with antithyroid drugs. The receptors originated from a woman in her 30s with Graves disease.

This clonotype was observed once. This probably arose from a read error, given a far larger clone one base away. The V call is TRBV7-2, the J call TRBJ2-5; tentatively, D is TRBD1 (5 bases). Germline V lookup: CDR1 SGHTA, CDR2 FQGNSA. V dropped 1 base and J dropped 11 bases, with 23 bases sitting between them. The CDR3 spans 16 residues. CDR3 residues: CASSLDVGSDINEQYF. The CDR3 nucleotides read TGTGCCAGCAGCTTAGACGTAGGATCGGACATCAATGAGCAGTACTTC. The full variable domain, rest sourced from reference TRBV7-2 and TRBJ2-5, is GAGVSQSPSNKVTEKGKDVELRCDPISGHTALYWYRQSLGQGLEFLIYFQGNSAPDKSGLPSDRFSAERTGGSVSTLTIQRTQQEDSAVYLCASSLDVGSDINEQYFGPGTRLLVL.

This clonotype occurred many times. V and J are TRBV7-2 and TRBJ2-7; TRBD2 matches 7 bases. The CDR3 is 16 residues long. V shed 1 base, J shed 3 bases, and the junction held 9 bases outside the gene matches. The V gene's germline CDR1 is SGHTA and CDR2 FQGNSA. The CDR3 DNA sequence: TGTGCCAGCAGCTTAGATCCCGTTGGCGGGAGCTACGAGCAGTACTTC. Amino acid sequence: CASSLDPVGGSYEQYF.

This rearrangement joins TRBV28 to TRBJ2-2, with D perhaps matching TRBD1 (5 bases). The V end was cut by 6 bases, the J end by 5 bases, with 16 bases between. Germline CDR1 and CDR2: MDHEN and SYDVKM. This CDR3 contains 15 residues. The CDR3 DNA reads TGTGCCAGCAGCATAAGTGGACATCTTACCGGGGAGCTGTTTTTT. Translating gives CASSISGHLTGELFF.

A note on this clonotype: Relative to the germline gene, one junction end is altered; a read error may explain this. The chain employs TRBV7-9 and TRBJ2-7, with TRBD2 identical over 16 bases. CDR3 length: 17 amino acids. CDR1 and CDR2 (germline): SEHNR, FQNEAQ (reference sequence). This CDR3 is CASSQGLAGGRSYERYF. The CDR3 DNA reads TGTGCCAGCAGCCAGGGACTAGCGGGAGGGCGATCCTACGAGCGGTACTTC.

There are a few counts of this clonotype. The chain carries TRBV6-2 or TRBV6-3 and TRBJ1-2; D is perhaps TRBD1 (6 bases). The CDR3 loop spans 16 amino acids. CDR1 and CDR2 (germline): MNHEY, SVGEGT. V shed 0 bases and J shed 0 bases, with 11 bases lying between them. This CDR3 is CASSYSGQTTNYGYTF. The CDR3 DNA reads TGTGCCAGCAGTTACTCCGGACAGACAACTAACTATGGCTACACCTTC.

This clonotype was found a few times. A much larger clonotype is one base distant, so this may be a read error. The chain joins TRBV28 to TRBJ2-7, with D tentatively TRBD2 (6 bases). Trimming stripped 7 bases from V and 2 bases from J, with 18 bases between. Germline CDR1 MDHEN, CDR2 SYDVKM. The CDR3 is 15 residues long. CDR3 DNA: TGTGCCAGCACCCCCGGGGGAAGAGATACCTACGAGCAGTACTTC. Translation gives CASTPGGRDTYEQYF. The entire variable domain, with the rest obtained from reference TRBV28 and TRBJ2-7, is as follows: DVKVTQSSRYLVKRTGEKVFLECVQDMDHENMFWYRQDPGLGLRLIYFSYDVKMKEKGDIPEGYSVSREKKERFSLILESASTNQTSMYLCASTPGGRDTYEQYFGPGTRLTVT.

This clonotype was counted between two and nine times. The rearrangement joins TRBV28 to TRBJ2-2, with 7 bases that match TRBD2. Losses at the gene ends were 6 bases for V and 3 bases for J; bases not matched to a gene: 10. In germline, CDR1 is MDHEN, CDR2 SYDVKM. The CDR3 sequence is 16 residues long. CDR3: CASRSSASGYTGELFF. As DNA, the CDR3 is TGTGCCAGCAGAAGCTCGGCTAGCGGATACACCGGGGAGCTGTTTTTT. Supplemented by reference TRBV28 and TRBJ2-2, the full variable domain reads DVKVTQSSRYLVKRTGEKVFLECVQDMDHENMFWYRQDPGLGLRLIYFSYDVKMKEKGDIPEGYSVSREKKERFSLILESASTNQTSMYLCASRSSASGYTGELFFGEGSRLTVL.

The V gene is TRBV27, the J gene TRBJ1-5, with 11 nucleotides matching TRBD1. Germline values: CDR1 MNHEY, CDR2 SMNVEV (reference sequence). The ends lost 8 bases at V and 4 bases at J; junction bases unmatched: 7. The CDR3 contains 15 residues. CDR3 DNA sequence: TGTGCCAGCTGGACGGGACAGGGGGTTAATCAGCCCCAGCATTTT. Protein: CASWTGQGVNQPQHF.

This clonotype was counted at least ten times. The chain has TRBV20-1 and TRBJ2-7; D uncertain. From germline, CDR1 is DFQATT and CDR2 SNEGSKA (reference sequence). This CDR3 is 12 amino acids long. V was pared by 0 bases and J by 1 base, with 4 bases between. CDR3 coding DNA: TGCAGTGCTAGAGACAGATCCTACGAGCAGTACTTC. Its protein is CSARDRSYEQYF.

Remarks on this clonotype: This may arise from a read error, as a much more abundant clone is one base away. The rearrangement uses TRBV28 and TRBJ1-2; D is perhaps TRBD1 (5 bases). CDR1 and CDR2 (germline): MDHEN, SYDVKM. This CDR3 has 14 amino acids. The CDR3, as DNA: TGTGCCGGCAGTTTAGGGGCAGGCGCCTATGGCTACACCTTC. Its translation is CAGSLGAGAYGYTF.

This clonotype was counted many times. V usage is TRBV20-1 and J usage is TRBJ1-2; D may be TRBD1 (5 bases). Germline V CDR1 and CDR2: DFQATT, SNEGSKA (reference sequence). V was pared by 5 bases and J by 8 bases, with 27 bases between. The CDR3 is 16 residues long. CDR3 nucleotide sequence: TGCAGTGCTCCATCCTCCGTGGCAGGGACTTTATACGGCTACACCTTC. The encoded protein is CSAPSSVAGTLYGYTF.

This clonotype was seen only a few times. The rearrangement links TRBV5-1 to TRBJ2-5, with D possibly matching TRBD1 (5 bases). Germline V CDR1 and CDR2: SGHRS, YFSETQ. CDR3 length: 17 residues. Trimming removed 4 bases from V and 7 bases from J, with 26 bases in between. The CDR3 loop is CASSTPRQGRLPGTQYF. The CDR3, as DNA: TGCGCCAGCAGCACCCCCCGCCAGGGTAGGCTTCCAGGGACCCAGTACTTC. The full variable domain, its missing parts supplied by reference TRBV5-1 and TRBJ2-5, is KAGVTQTPRYLIKTRGQQVTLSCSPISGHRSVSWYQQTPGQGLQFLFEYFSETQRNKGNFPGRFSGRQFSNSRSEMNVSTLELGDSALYLCASSTPRQGRLPGTQYFGPGTRLLVL.

V gene TRBV7-6 combines with J gene TRBJ2-6; D is unresolved. This CDR3 is built from 13 residues. Germline V CDR1 and CDR2: SGHVS, FNYEAQ. Between the trimmed V and J ends, which lost 8 bases and 3 bases, there was a span of 8 bases. The chain's CDR3 is CASGLIGANVLTF. Written as DNA, the CDR3 is TGTGCCAGCGGGCTTATTGGGGCCAACGTCCTGACTTTC. Full variable domain (remainder filled in from reference TRBV7-6 and TRBJ2-6): GAGVSQSPRYKVTKRGQDVALRCDPISGHVSLYWYRQALGQGPEFLTYFNYEAQQDKSGLPNDRFSAERPEGSISTLTIQRTEQRDSAMYRCASGLIGANVLTFGAGSRLTVL.

The chain links TRBV15 to TRBJ1-5, with D tentatively TRBD1 (5 bases). V lost 2 bases to trimming and J lost 0 bases, with 14 bases between them. Germline values: CDR1 LNHNV, CDR2 YYDKDF (reference sequence). CDR3 length: 17 amino acids. The CDR3 here is CATSRPSRDYSNQPQHF. DNA for the CDR3: TGTGCCACCAGCAGACCAAGCAGGGATTATAGCAATCAGCCCCAGCATTTT.

Ten or more counts support this clonotype. The genes are TRBV10-3 and TRBJ2-5, with 11 bases that match TRBD1. The V segment lost 6 bases and the J segment 5 bases; nucleotides outside the gene matches: 8. Germline lookup yields CDR1 ENHRY and CDR2 SYGVKD. This CDR3 is built from 15 residues. The CDR3 DNA follows: TGTGCCATCAGACCTGGACAGGGGGCGAAGGAGACCCAGTACTTC. Translated, it gives CAIRPGQGAKETQYF.